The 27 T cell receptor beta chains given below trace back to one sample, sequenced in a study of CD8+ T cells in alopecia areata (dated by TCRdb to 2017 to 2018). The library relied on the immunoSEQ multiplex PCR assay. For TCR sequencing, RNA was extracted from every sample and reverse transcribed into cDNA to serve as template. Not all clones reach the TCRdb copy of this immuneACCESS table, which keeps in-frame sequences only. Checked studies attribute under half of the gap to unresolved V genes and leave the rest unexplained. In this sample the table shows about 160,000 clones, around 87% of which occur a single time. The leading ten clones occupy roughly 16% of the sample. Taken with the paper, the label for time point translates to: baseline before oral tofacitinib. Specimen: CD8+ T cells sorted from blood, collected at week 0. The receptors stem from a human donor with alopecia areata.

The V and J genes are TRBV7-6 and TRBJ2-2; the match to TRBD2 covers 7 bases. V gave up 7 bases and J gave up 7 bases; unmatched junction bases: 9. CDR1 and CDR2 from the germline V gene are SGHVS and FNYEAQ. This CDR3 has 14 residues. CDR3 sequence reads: CASTPGGGVGELFF. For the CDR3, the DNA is TGTGCCAGCACCCCTGGTGGGGGGGTCGGGGAGCTGTTTTTT.

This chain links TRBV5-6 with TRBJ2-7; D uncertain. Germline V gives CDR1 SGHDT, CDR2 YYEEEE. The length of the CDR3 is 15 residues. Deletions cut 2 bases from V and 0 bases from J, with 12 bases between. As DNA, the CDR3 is TGTGCCAGCAGCTTTTGGTTAGACTTCTCCTACGAGCAGTACTTC. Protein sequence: CASSFWLDFSYEQYF.

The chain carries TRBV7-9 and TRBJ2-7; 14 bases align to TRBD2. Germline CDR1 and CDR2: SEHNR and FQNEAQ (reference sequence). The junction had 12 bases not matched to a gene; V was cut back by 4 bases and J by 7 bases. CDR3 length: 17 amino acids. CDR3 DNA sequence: TGTGCCAGCAGCTACATTGGGGGACTAGCGGGAGATATGGAGCAGTACTTC. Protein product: CASSYIGGLAGDMEQYF. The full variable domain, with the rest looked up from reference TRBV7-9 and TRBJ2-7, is DTGVSQNPRHKITKRGQNVTFRCDPISEHNRLYWYRQTLGQGPEFLTYFQNEAQLEKSRLLSDRFSAERPKGSFSTLEIQRTEQGDSAMYLCASSYIGGLAGDMEQYFGPGTRLTVT.

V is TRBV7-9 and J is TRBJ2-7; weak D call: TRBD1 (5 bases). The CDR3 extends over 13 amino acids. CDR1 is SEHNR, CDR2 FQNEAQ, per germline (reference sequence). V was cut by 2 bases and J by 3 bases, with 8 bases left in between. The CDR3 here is CASSLQGIYEQYF. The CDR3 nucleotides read TGTGCCAGCAGCTTACAGGGTATCTACGAGCAGTACTTC.

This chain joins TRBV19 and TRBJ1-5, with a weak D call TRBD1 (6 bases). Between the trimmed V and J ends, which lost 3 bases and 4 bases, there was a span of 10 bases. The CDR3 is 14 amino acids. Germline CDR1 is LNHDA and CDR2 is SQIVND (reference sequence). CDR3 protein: CASSIQGGNQPQHF. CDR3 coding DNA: TGTGCCAGTAGTATTCAAGGGGGAAATCAGCCCCAGCATTTT.

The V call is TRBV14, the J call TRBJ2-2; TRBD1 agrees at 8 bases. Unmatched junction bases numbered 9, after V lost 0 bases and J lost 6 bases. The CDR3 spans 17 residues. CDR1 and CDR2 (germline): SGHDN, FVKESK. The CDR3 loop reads CASSQEHRGETPGELFF. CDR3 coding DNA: TGTGCCAGCAGCCAAGAGCACAGGGGGGAGACTCCCGGGGAGCTGTTTTTT.

CDR3 DNA: TGTGCCAGCAGCTTAGCGTCGGGGGCGGACGAGCAGTACTTC. Protein sequence: CASSLASGADEQYF. The V and J genes are TRBV7-6 and TRBJ2-7; the D call may be TRBD1 or TRBD2 (6 bases each). Germline V gene sequence: CDR1 SGHVS, CDR2 FNYEAQ. The CDR3 consists of 14 residues. V was trimmed by 0 bases and J by 5 bases, leaving 11 bases between them.

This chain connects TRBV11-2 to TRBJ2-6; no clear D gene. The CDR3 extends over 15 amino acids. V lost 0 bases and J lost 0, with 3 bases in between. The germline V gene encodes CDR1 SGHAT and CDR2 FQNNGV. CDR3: CASSLDLSGANVLTF. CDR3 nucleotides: TGTGCCAGCAGCTTAGATCTCTCTGGGGCCAACGTCCTGACTTTC.

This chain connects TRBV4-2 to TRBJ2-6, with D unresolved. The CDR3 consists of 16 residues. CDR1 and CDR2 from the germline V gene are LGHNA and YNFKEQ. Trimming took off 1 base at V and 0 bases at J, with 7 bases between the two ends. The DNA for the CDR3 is TGTGCCAGCAGCCAAGCGTCTGTCTCTGGGGCCAACGTCCTGACTTTC. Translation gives CASSQASVSGANVLTF.

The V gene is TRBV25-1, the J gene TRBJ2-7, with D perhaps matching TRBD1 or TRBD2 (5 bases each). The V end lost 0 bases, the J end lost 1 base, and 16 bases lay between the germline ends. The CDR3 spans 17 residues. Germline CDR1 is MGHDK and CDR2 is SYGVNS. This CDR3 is CASSEYGLGPGSYEQYF. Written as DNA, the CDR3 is TGTGCCAGCAGTGAATACGGTTTGGGACCAGGGTCCTACGAGCAGTACTTC.

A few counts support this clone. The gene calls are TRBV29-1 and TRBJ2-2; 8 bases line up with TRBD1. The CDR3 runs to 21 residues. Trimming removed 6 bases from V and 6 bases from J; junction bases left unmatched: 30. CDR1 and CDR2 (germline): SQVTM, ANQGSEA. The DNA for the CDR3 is TGCAGCGTCCCTAGGGGGCTATCAGACAGGGGTGGGCCCGACTGGTCCGGGGAGCTGTTTTTT. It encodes CSVPRGLSDRGGPDWSGELFF.

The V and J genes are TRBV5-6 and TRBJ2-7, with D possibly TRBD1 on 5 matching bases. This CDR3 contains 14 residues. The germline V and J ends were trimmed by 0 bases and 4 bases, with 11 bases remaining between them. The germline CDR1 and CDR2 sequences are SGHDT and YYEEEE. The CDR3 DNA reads TGTGCCAGCAGCTTGGCGGCGACAGATTACGAGCAGTACTTC. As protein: CASSLAATDYEQYF.

The CDR3 protein is CASSAQKITRPGGEQFF. The CDR3 DNA sequence: TGTGCCAGCAGCGCTCAAAAGATAACCCGACCTGGGGGGGAGCAGTTCTTC. The J gene is TRBJ2-1, the V gene TRBV9; perhaps TRBD2 as D (6 bases). V was clipped by 3 bases and J by 10 bases, with 26 bases between them. Germline V gene lookup returns CDR1 SGDLS and CDR2 YYNGEE. The CDR3 has 17 amino acids.

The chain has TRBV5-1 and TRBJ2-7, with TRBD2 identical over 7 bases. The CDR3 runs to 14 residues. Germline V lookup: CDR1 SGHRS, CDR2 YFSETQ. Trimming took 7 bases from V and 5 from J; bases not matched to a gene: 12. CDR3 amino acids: CASEEGGSKNEQYF. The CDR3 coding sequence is TGCGCCAGCGAAGAGGGCGGGAGTAAAAACGAGCAGTACTTC.

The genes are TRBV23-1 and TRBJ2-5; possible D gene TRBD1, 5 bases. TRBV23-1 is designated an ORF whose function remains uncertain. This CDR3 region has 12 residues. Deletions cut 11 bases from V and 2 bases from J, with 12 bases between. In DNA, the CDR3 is TGCGCCTCTAGGGGCCAACAAGAGACCCAGTACTTC. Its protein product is CASRGQQETQYF.

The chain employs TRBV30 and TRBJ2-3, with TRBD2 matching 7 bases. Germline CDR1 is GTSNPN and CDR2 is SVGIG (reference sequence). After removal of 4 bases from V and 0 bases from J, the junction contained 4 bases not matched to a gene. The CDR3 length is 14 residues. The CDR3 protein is CAWTAAGSTDTQYF. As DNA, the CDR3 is TGTGCCTGGACGGCAGCGGGGAGCACAGATACGCAGTATTTT. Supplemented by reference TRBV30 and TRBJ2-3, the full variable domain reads SQTIHQWPATLVQPVGSPLSLECTVEGTSNPNLYWYRQAAGRGLQLLFYSVGIGQISSEVPQNLSASRPQDRQFILSSKKLLLSDSGFYLCAWTAAGSTDTQYFGPGTRLTVL.

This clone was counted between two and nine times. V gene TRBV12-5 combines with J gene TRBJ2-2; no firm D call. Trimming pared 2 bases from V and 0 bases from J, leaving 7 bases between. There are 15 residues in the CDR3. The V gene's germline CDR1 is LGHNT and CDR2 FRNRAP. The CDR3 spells CASGLWPPNTGELFF. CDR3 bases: TGTGCTAGTGGTTTGTGGCCTCCGAACACCGGGGAGCTGTTTTTT.

DNA of the CDR3: TGTGCCAGCAGTTACGAAGACAGGGACAATGAGCAGTTCTTC. Its translation is CASSYEDRDNEQFF. The V and J genes are TRBV6-6 and TRBJ2-1; 7 bases match TRBD1. The CDR3 has 14 residues. Per germline, CDR1 MNHNY and CDR2 SVGAGI (reference sequence). V shed 2 bases and J 5 bases; nucleotides not matched to a gene: 3.

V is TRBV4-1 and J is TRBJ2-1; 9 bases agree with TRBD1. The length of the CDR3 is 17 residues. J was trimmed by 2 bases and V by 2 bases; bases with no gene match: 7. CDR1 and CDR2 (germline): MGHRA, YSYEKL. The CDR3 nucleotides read TGCGCCAGCAGCCAACGTTTAGGGGACAGGGCCTACAATGAGCAGTTCTTC. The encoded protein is CASSQRLGDRAYNEQFF.

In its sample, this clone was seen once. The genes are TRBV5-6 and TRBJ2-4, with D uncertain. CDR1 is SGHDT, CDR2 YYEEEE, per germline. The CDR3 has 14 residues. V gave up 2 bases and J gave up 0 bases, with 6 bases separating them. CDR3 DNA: TGTGCCAGCAGCTTCGGGCTAGCCAAAAACATTCAGTACTTC. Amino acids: CASSFGLAKNIQYF.

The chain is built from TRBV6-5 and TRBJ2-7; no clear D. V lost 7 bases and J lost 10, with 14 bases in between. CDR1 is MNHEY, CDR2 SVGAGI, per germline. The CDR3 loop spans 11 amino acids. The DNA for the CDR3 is TGTGCCAGCACAATGGGCAGGTTTCAGTACTTC. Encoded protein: CASTMGRFQYF.

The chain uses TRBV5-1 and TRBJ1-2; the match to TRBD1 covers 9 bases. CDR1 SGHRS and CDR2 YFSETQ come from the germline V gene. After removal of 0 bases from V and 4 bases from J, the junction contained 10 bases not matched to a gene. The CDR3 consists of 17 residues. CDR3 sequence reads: CASSLEISGTGTYGYTF. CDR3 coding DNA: TGCGCCAGCAGCTTGGAAATTTCCGGGACAGGGACCTATGGCTACACCTTC.

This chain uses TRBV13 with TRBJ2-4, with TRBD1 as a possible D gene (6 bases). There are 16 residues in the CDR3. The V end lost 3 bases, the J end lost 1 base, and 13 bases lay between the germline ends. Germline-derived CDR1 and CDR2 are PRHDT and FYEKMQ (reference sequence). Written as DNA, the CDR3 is TGTGCCAGCAGCTTTCCCTACCAGGGGGCCAAAAACATTCAGTACTTC. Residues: CASSFPYQGAKNIQYF.

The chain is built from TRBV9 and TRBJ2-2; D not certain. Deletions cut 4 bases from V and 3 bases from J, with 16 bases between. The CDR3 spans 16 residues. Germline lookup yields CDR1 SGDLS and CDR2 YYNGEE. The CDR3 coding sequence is TGTGCCAGCAGCCTCAACGCAGTTTTGGACACCGGGGAGCTGTTTTTT. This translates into CASSLNAVLDTGELFF.

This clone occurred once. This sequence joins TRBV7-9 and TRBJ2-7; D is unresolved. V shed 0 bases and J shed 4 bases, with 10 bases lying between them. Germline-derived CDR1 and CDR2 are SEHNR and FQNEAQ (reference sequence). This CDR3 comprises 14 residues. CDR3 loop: CASSLADGFYEQYF. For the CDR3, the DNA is TGTGCCAGCAGCTTAGCGGACGGGTTTTACGAGCAGTACTTC.

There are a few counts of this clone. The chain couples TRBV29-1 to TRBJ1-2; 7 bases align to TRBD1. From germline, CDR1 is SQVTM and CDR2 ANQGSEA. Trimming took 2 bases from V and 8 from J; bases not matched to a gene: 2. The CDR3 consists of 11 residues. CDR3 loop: CSVETGEGYTF. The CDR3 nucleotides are TGCAGCGTTGAAACAGGGGAGGGCTACACCTTC.

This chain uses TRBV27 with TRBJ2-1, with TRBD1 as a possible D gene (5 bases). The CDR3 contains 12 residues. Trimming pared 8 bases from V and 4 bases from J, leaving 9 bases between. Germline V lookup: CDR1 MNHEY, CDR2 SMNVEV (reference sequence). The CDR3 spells CASGSGYNEQFF. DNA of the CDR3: TGTGCCAGCGGATCAGGGTACAATGAGCAGTTCTTC.